These 23 T cell receptor beta chains were all obtained from the same sample, sequenced in a study of T cell changes during pregnancy in multiple sclerosis. Libraries were prepared by immunoSEQ multiplex PCR; TCRdb keeps only in-frame clonotypes and omits some of them. The table has fewer than 85,000 clones, approximately 91% seen once. Sequencing used peripheral blood, obtained before pregnancy. Every receptor here comes from a female donor with multiple sclerosis, enrolled in a pregnancy study.

This clone has just one count. V usage is TRBV2 and J usage is TRBJ2-1; D gene unclear. This CDR3 is built from 14 residues. Germline V CDR1 and CDR2: SNHLY, FYNNEI. Trimming pared 1 base from V and 9 bases from J, leaving 13 bases between. The CDR3: CASSEVPEVPEQFF. In DNA, the CDR3 is TGTGCCAGCAGTGAAGTGCCCGAGGTACCTGAGCAGTTCTTC.

This chain connects TRBV2 to TRBJ1-1; D call uncertain. V gave up 5 bases and J gave up 5 bases, with 15 bases separating them. Germline V gives CDR1 SNHLY, CDR2 FYNNEI. The CDR3 sequence is 14 residues long. The CDR3 loop is CASSLDGPGTEAFF. Here the CDR3 DNA reads TGTGCCAGCAGTCTTGACGGGCCGGGGACTGAAGCTTTCTTT.

The gene calls are TRBV5-1 and TRBJ2-3; 10 positions agree with TRBD2. V lost 0 bases to trimming and J lost 1 base; unmatched junction nucleotides: 5. The CDR3 has 17 amino acids. The germline V gene encodes CDR1 SGHRS and CDR2 YFSETQ. The CDR3 DNA reads TGCGCCAGCAGCTTGGCCCCTAGCGGGGGACGCACAGATACGCAGTATTTT. Encoded protein: CASSLAPSGGRTDTQYF.

The genes are TRBV28 and TRBJ1-4; TRBD1 matches at 7 bases. The germline V gene has CDR1 MDHEN and CDR2 SYDVKM. V dropped 7 bases and J dropped 4; count of bases not matched to a gene: 6. The CDR3 spans 14 residues. The CDR3 loop is CASTLAGGNEKLFF. The CDR3 nucleotides are TGTGCCAGCACGTTGGCAGGGGGTAATGAAAAACTGTTTTTT.

This chain links TRBV19 with TRBJ2-2; D is perhaps TRBD1 (6 bases). Germline CDR1 and CDR2: LNHDA and SQIVND (reference sequence). Trimming shortened V by 4 bases and J by 5 bases, and 14 bases separated the two germline ends. The CDR3 consists of 15 residues. CDR3 sequence: CASSSRGAKTGELFF. For the CDR3, the DNA is TGTGCCAGTAGTAGCAGGGGCGCAAAGACCGGGGAGCTGTTTTTT.

The chain carries TRBV19 and TRBJ1-1; no clear D gene. V dropped 7 bases and J dropped 3 bases, with 18 bases sitting between them. Per the germline V gene, CDR1 is LNHDA and CDR2 is SQIVND (reference sequence). There are 15 residues in the CDR3. The CDR3 DNA reads as TGTGCCAGTATTACGGGTCGGAACTGGGACACTGAAGCTTTCTTT. It is translated as CASITGRNWDTEAFF.

The chain links TRBV5-4 to TRBJ1-1; 9 nucleotides agree with TRBD1. The CDR3 sequence is 15 residues long. J lost 1 base, V lost 3 bases, and 4 bases had no gene match. CDR1 and CDR2 from the germline V gene are SGHNT and YYREEE (reference sequence). The CDR3 coding sequence is TGTGCCAGCAGCTGGCCGGGACAGGGGAACACTGAAGCTTTCTTT. Residues: CASSWPGQGNTEAFF.

CDR3 residues: CASSLGTDEAFF. CDR3 nucleotides: TGCGCCAGCAGCTTGGGGACAGATGAAGCTTTCTTT. This chain uses TRBV5-1 with TRBJ1-1; the D gene is possibly TRBD1 (6 bases). Germline lookup yields CDR1 SGHRS and CDR2 YFSETQ. The germline V and J ends were trimmed by 0 bases and 7 bases, with 7 bases remaining between them. The CDR3 consists of 12 residues.

The V gene is TRBV4-3, the J gene TRBJ2-3; D might be TRBD2 (6 bases). The CDR3 covers 18 residues. Trimming removed 0 bases at V and 2 bases at J, with 18 bases between. Germline CDR1 and CDR2: LGHNA and YSLEER. CDR3 in amino acids: CASSQEGPGTGLTDTQYF. The CDR3 DNA reads as TGCGCCAGCAGCCAAGAGGGACCCGGGACTGGACTCACAGATACGCAGTATTTT.

V is TRBV5-1 and J is TRBJ2-7, with D possibly being TRBD1 (5 bases). Germline CDR1 and CDR2: SGHRS and YFSETQ. The CDR3 has 14 amino acids. Trimming took 5 bases from V and 1 from J, leaving 13 bases between them. The CDR3 protein is CASRPDSGSYEQYF. CDR3 nucleotide sequence: TGCGCCAGCAGGCCTGACAGTGGTTCCTACGAGCAGTACTTC.

In this sample, this clone turned up once. This chain links TRBV19 with TRBJ2-2; 7 nucleotides align to TRBD1. After removal of 6 bases from V and 5 bases from J, the junction contained 9 bases not matched to a gene. The germline V gene has CDR1 LNHDA and CDR2 SQIVND (reference sequence). The CDR3 contains 15 residues. The CDR3 coding sequence is TGTGCCAGTAGGAACACCGGGACAGCAACCGGGGAGCTGTTTTTT. Translation gives CASRNTGTATGELFF.

The CDR3 coding sequence is TGTGCCAGCAGACCAGCGGGGGGCGGCGGCTACACCTTC. Translation: CASRPAGGGGYTF. The rearrangement links TRBV27 to TRBJ1-2; D might be TRBD1 (6 bases). The CDR3 loop spans 13 amino acids. V lost 6 bases to trimming and J lost 8 bases, with 16 bases between them. Germline V gives CDR1 MNHEY, CDR2 SMNVEV (reference sequence).

J is TRBJ2-7 and V is TRBV6-1, with TRBD2 matching 9 bases. V was pared by 1 base and J by 2 bases, with 6 bases of the junction left unmatched. Germline-derived CDR1 and CDR2 are MNHNS and SASEGT. The CDR3 totals 16 residues. The CDR3 DNA is TGTGCCAGCAGTGAAGGGGGCGGGGGGGCGGCCTACGAGCAGTACTTC. This sequence encodes CASSEGGGGAAYEQYF.

CDR3 residues: CASSPADTQYF. The DNA for the CDR3 is TGTGCCAGCAGCCCCGCGGATACGCAGTATTTT. The V gene is TRBV5-8, the J gene TRBJ2-3; unclear D gene. Germline values: CDR1 SGHTS, CDR2 YDEGEE. V was shortened by 4 bases and J by 6 bases, with 6 bases between the two germline ends. The CDR3 spans 11 residues.

The V call is TRBV4-1, the J call TRBJ2-3, with TRBD1 matching over 7 bases. Germline V gene data show CDR1 as MGHRA and CDR2 as YSYEKL. The CDR3 loop spans 15 amino acids. With V trimmed by 3 bases and J by 3 bases, 6 bases remained unmatched. In DNA form, the CDR3 reads TGCGCCAGCAGCCACCAAGAGGACAGGACAGATACGCAGTATTTT. Encoded protein: CASSHQEDRTDTQYF.

The chain joins TRBV7-8 to TRBJ2-2, with 9 bases identical to TRBD1. The V and J ends lost 5 bases and 1 base, in that order; junction bases with no gene match: 2. CDR3 length: 15 residues. Germline assignment: CDR1 SGHVS and CDR2 FQNEAQ. This CDR3 is CASSLGQGNTGELFF. The CDR3 DNA sequence: TGTGCCAGCAGCCTGGGACAGGGGAACACCGGGGAGCTGTTTTTT. Filled out from reference TRBV7-8 and TRBJ2-2, the complete variable domain reads GAGVSQSPRYKVAKRGQDVALRCDPISGHVSLFWYQQALGQGPEFLTYFQNEAQLDKSGLPSDRFFAERPEGSVSTLKIQRTQQEDSAVYLCASSLGQGNTGELFFGEGSRLTVL.

The V and J genes are TRBV7-3 and TRBJ2-3; D is uncertain. This CDR3 is 12 amino acids long. CDR1 SGHTA and CDR2 FQGTGA come from the germline V gene. V lost 5 bases to trimming and J lost 4 bases, with 7 bases between them. The CDR3 DNA follows: TGTGCCAGCAGCAACCGAGCAGATACGCAGTATTTT. It specifies CASSNRADTQYF.

This chain joins TRBV6-5 and TRBJ1-2; 11 bases line up with TRBD1. The CDR3 has 14 amino acids. Germline CDR1 and CDR2: MNHEY and SVGAGI. V trimming: 4 bases; J trimming: 7 bases; junction bases outside the gene matches: 5. The CDR3 region is CASSFGQGAGGYTF. The CDR3 DNA is TGTGCCAGCAGTTTCGGACAGGGGGCCGGTGGCTACACCTTC.

This CDR3 reads CASSYSPGWRNEKLFF. The CDR3 DNA is TGTGCCAGCAGCTACTCCCCAGGGTGGCGGAATGAAAAACTGTTTTTT. The chain recombines TRBV28 with TRBJ1-4, with a weak D call TRBD1 (5 bases). The V end lost 6 bases, the J end lost 5 bases, and 19 bases lay between the germline ends. The CDR3 covers 16 residues. Per the germline V gene, CDR1 is MDHEN and CDR2 is SYDVKM.

The V gene is TRBV30, the J gene TRBJ2-4; D is unclear. CDR3 length equals 13 residues. V gave up 0 bases and J gave up 8 bases, with 11 bases separating them. CDR1 and CDR2 (germline): GTSNPN, SVGIG (reference sequence). The CDR3 here is CAWSVRLADIQYF. CDR3 sequence (DNA): TGTGCCTGGAGTGTCCGACTTGCGGACATTCAGTACTTC.

The CDR3 DNA reads as TGTGCTAGTGGTTTGGTACAGCCAGGGACCTACGAGCAGTACTTC. Translated, it gives CASGLVQPGTYEQYF. The chain employs TRBV12-5 and TRBJ2-7; weak D call: TRBD1 (5 bases). Trimming took off 0 bases at V and 2 bases at J, with 11 bases between the two ends. CDR1 is LGHNT and CDR2 is FRNRAP in the germline V gene. This CDR3 comprises 15 residues.

The chain couples TRBV28 to TRBJ2-7; 10 nucleotides align to TRBD1. Germline CDR1 is MDHEN and CDR2 is SYDVKM. The CDR3 consists of 17 residues. Losses at the gene ends were 4 bases for V and 5 bases for J; bases not matched to a gene: 14. The DNA of the CDR3 is TGTGCCAGCAGTTCAATATGGTTGGGGACAGGGGACCACGAGCAGTACTTC. Protein: CASSSIWLGTGDHEQYF.

This rearrangement joins TRBV28 to TRBJ1-2; 7 nucleotides agree with TRBD1. Germline V gene sequence: CDR1 MDHEN, CDR2 SYDVKM. With V trimmed by 2 bases and J by 1 base, 7 bases remained unmatched. The CDR3 is 16 residues long. In DNA, the CDR3 is TGTGCCAGCAGTTTAGGGACAGAGATAGTTAACTATGGCTACACCTTC. Its protein product is CASSLGTEIVNYGYTF.